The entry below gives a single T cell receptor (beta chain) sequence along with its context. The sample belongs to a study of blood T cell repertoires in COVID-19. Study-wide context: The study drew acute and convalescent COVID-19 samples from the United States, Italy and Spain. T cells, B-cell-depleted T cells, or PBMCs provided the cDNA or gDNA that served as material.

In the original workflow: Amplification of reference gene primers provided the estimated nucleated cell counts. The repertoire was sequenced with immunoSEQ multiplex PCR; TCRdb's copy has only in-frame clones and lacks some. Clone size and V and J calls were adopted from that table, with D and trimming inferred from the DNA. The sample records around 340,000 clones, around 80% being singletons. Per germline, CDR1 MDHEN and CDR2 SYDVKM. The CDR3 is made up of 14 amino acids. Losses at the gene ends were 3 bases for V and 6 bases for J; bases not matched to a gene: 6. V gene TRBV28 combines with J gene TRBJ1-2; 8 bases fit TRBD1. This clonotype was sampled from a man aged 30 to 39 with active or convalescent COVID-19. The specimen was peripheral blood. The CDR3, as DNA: TGTGCCAGCAGTTTCAGACAGGGGACGAATGGCTACACCTTC. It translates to CASSFRQGTNGYTF.